The present T cell receptor (beta chain) was sequenced within a study of T-cell memory formation after mild COVID-19. Study as a whole: Largely, TCR clusters stayed within a single donor. Study-level results: The main location of contracting CD4+ clones was CM and EM, and that of contracting CD8+ clones was EMRA. Cross-reactive memory seemingly joined, as some responding clones were found in pre-infection memory. Clones that shrank (day 15 to 85) were balanced CD4/CD8, whereas later expanders leaned CD4+.

Regarding this clonotype: Antigen unknown.

Germline values: CDR1 MNHEY, CDR2 SVGAGI. This CDR3 is built from 15 residues. Deletions cut 2 bases from V and 4 bases from J, with 14 bases between. MiXCR, applied by TCRdb to the 5' RACE reads, yields one record per CDR3 protein. Here the sample spans hundreds of thousands of distinct CDR3 sequences, about a sixth being singletons. This clonotype originated in an adult woman who had mild COVID-19 (a few samples of this study predate the infection). Cell type and time point are not known. The rearrangement uses TRBV6-5 and TRBJ1-1; weak D call: TRBD1 (5 bases). Sequenced material: PBMCs or a T cell subset sorted from them (not recorded which). In nucleotides, the CDR3 is TGTGCCAGCAGTTACCTCCTGGGGGGGAGCACTGAAGCTTTCTTT. This gives the protein CASSYLLGGSTEAFF.